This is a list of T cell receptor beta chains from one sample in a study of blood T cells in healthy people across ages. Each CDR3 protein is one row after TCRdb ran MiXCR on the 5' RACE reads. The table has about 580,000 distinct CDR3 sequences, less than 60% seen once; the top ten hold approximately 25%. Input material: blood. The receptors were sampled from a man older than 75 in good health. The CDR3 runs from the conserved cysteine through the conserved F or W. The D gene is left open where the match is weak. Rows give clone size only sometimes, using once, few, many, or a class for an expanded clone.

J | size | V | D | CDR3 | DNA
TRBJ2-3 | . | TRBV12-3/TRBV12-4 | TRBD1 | CASRPTGGTQYF | TGTGCCAGCAGACCGACAGGGGGTACGCAGTATTTT
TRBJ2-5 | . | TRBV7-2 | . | CASSLQRTEETQYF | TGTGCCAGCAGCTTACAGCGGACGGAAGAGACCCAGTACTTC
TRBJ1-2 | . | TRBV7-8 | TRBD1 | CASSLSPRGLGYGYTF | TGTGCCAGCAGCTTGTCCCCCAGGGGGCTCGGCTATGGCTACACCTTC
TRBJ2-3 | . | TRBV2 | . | CASRIIAGTDTQYF | TGTGCCAGCAGAATCATTGCCGGGACAGATACGCAGTATTTT
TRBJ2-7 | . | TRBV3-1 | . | CASSQVRDSYEQYF | TGTGCCAGCAGCCAAGTAAGAGACAGCTACGAGCAGTACTTC
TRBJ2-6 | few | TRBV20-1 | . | CSASHRLEANVLTF | TGCAGTGCTAGTCACAGGCTGGAGGCCAACGTCCTGACTTTC
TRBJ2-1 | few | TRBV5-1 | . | CASSLFAPSYNEQFF | TGCGCCAGCAGCTTGTTCGCCCCCTCCTACAATGAGCAGTTCTTC
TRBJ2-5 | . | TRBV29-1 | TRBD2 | CSVEGLAGVEQYF | TGCAGCGTTGAAGGGCTAGCGGGAGTTGAGCAGTACTTC
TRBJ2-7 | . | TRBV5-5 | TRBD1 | CASSLAQGAGYYEQYF | TGTGCCAGCAGCTTGGCGCAGGGGGCAGGCTACTACGAGCAGTACTTC
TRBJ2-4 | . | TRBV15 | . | CATSRDFIGQIKNIQYF | TGTGCCACCAGCAGAGATTTTATAGGGCAGATAAAAAACATTCAGTACTTC
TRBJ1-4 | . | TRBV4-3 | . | CASSPLPNEKLFF | TGCGCCAGCAGCCCCTTGCCTAATGAAAAACTGTTTTTT
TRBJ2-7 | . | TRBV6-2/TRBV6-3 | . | CASSWGSLSYEQYF | TGTGCCAGCAGTTGGGGGTCCCTCAGCTACGAGCAGTACTTC
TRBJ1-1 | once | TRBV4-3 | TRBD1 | CASSPSTTGIGTEAFF | TGCGCCAGCAGCCCCTCGACGACAGGGATTGGCACTGAAGCTTTCTTT
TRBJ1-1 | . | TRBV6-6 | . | CASSRLPTEAFF | TGTGCCAGCAGTCGCTTACCGACTGAAGCTTTCTTT
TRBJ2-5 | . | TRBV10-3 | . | CAISEAPGETQYF | TGTGCCATCAGTGAGGCCCCCGGGGAGACCCAGTACTTC
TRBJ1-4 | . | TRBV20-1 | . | CSARQGEKLFF | TGCAGTGCTAGACAGGGTGAAAAACTGTTTTTT
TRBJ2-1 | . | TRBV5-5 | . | CASSLRPEGYNEQFF | TGTGCCAGCAGCTTACGACCGGAGGGTTACAATGAGCAGTTCTTC
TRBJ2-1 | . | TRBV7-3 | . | CASSFGGGRYNEQFF | TGTGCCAGCAGCTTTGGGGGCGGACGGTACAATGAGCAGTTCTTC
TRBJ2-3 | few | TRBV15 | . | CATSREGDRTDTQYF | TGTGCCACCAGCAGGGAAGGTGACAGGACAGATACGCAGTATTTT
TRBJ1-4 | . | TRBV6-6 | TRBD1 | CASSASGTGGEKLFF | TGTGCCAGCAGTGCGTCCGGGACAGGGGGAGAAAAACTGTTTTTT
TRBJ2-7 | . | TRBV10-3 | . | CAISEGHLYEQYF | TGTGCCATCAGTGAGGGTCATCTCTACGAGCAGTACTTC
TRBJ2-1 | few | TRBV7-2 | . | CASSLGVGGHNEQFF | TGTGCCAGCAGCTTAGGGGTGGGGGGCCACAATGAGCAGTTCTTC
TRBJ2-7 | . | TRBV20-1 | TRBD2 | CSARALSGASYEQYF | TGCAGTGCTAGAGCCTTGAGCGGGGCCTCCTACGAGCAGTACTTC
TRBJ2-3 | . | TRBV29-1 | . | CSVERRLSTDTQYF | TGCAGCGTTGAACGGAGACTAAGCACAGATACGCAGTATTTT
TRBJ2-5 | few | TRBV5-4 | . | CASSLGTAGSQETQYF | TGTGCCAGCAGCTTGGGGACAGCGGGGAGCCAAGAGACCCAGTACTTC
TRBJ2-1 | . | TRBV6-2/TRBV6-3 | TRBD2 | CASSTDGLAVNNEQFF | TGTGCCAGCAGTACAGATGGGCTAGCGGTAAACAATGAGCAGTTCTTC
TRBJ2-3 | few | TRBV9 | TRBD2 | CASSGTSGTNTQYF | TGTGCCAGCTCTGGTACTAGCGGGACCAATACGCAGTATTTT
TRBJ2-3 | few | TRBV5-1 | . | CASSLDGQTSTDTQYF | TGCGCCAGCAGCTTGGACGGACAGACTAGCACAGATACGCAGTATTTT
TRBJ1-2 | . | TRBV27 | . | CASSPTGGRYGYTF | TGTGCCAGCAGTCCTACGGGGGGCCGCTATGGCTACACCTTC
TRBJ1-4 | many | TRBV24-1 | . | CATSDPRRGTNEKLFF | TGTGCCACCAGTGATCCGCGGCGAGGCACTAATGAAAAACTGTTTTTT
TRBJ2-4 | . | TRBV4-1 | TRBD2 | CASSQANSGREQYF | TGCGCCAGCAGCCAAGCGAATTCGGGGAGGGAGCAGTACTTC
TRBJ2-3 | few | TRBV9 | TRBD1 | CASSLQGLGTDTQYF | TGTGCCAGCAGCCTACAGGGGTTGGGCACAGATACGCAGTATTTT
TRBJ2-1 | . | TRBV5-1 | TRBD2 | CASSSRGSGRPSYNEQFF | TGCGCCAGCAGCTCCCGGGGTAGCGGGAGGCCGTCCTACAATGAGCAGTTCTTC
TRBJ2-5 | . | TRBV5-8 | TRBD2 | CASSLGLLGGTEETQYF | TGTGCCAGCAGCTTGGGCCTCTTGGGGGGGACTGAAGAGACCCAGTACTTC
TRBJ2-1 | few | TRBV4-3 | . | CASSQGGGTTNEQFF | TGCGCCAGCAGCCAAGGGGGCGGGACCACGAATGAGCAGTTCTTC
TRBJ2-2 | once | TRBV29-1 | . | CSAQRDRNTGELFF | TGCAGCGCGCAAAGGGACCGCAACACCGGGGAGCTGTTTTTT
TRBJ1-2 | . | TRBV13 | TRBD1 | CASSLVVTGVTDGYTF | TGTGCCAGCAGCTTAGTAGTGACAGGGGTTACGGATGGCTACACCTTC
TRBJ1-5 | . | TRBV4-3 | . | CASSRGNREGRQPQHF | TGCGCCAGCAGCCGCGGGAACAGGGAGGGTAGGCAGCCCCAGCATTTT
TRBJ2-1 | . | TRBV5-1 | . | CASTTAGRGYNEQFF | TGCGCCAGCACGACGGCAGGGAGAGGATACAATGAGCAGTTCTTC
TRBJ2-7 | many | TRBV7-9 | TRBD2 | CASSLVGLASVHEQYF | TGTGCCAGCAGCTTAGTTGGACTAGCGAGCGTCCACGAGCAGTACTTC
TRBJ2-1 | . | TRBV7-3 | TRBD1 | CASSFTPGQGYNEQFF | TGTGCCAGCAGCTTTACCCCGGGACAGGGCTACAATGAGCAGTTCTTC
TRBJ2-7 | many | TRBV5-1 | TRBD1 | CASSQNAGTGYEQYF | TGCGCCAGCAGTCAGAACGCGGGGACAGGGTACGAGCAGTACTTC
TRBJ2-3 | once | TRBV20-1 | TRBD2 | CGAPTSGGALVTDTQYF | TGCGGTGCTCCGACTAGCGGGGGGGCCCTAGTCACAGATACGCAGTATTTT
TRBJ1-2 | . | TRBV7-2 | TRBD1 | CASSPGQVNYGYTF | TGTGCCAGCAGCCCGGGACAGGTTAACTATGGCTACACCTTC
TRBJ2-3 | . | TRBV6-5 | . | CASRKAEDTQYF | TGTGCCAGCAGGAAAGCTGAAGATACGCAGTATTTT
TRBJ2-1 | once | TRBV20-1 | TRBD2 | CSAKTSGSRGGREQFF | TGCAGTGCTAAAACTAGCGGGAGTAGGGGAGGCAGGGAGCAGTTCTTC
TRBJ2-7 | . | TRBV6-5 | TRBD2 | CASKPSGSTYEQYF | TGTGCCAGCAAACCTAGCGGGAGTACGTACGAGCAGTACTTC
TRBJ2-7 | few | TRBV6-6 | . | CASSPETTWEQYF | TGTGCCAGCAGTCCCGAGACCACTTGGGAGCAGTACTTC